Shown below are 2 T cell receptor beta chains from a single sample sequenced in a study of cytomegalovirus exposure and HLA in healthy donors. The PCR had 60 Vbeta and 13 Jbeta primers. Only in-frame clones appear in the TCRdb table, and some are missing; sequencing was by immunoSEQ multiplex PCR. The data show about 160,000 clones, around 79% seen once. Sequenced material: PBMCs. These receptor sequences come from a man aged 35-49 years in good health and CMV-seronegative.

The chain has TRBV6-5 and TRBJ2-1; no definite D call. Germline CDR1 MNHEY, CDR2 SVGAGI. The CDR3 extends over 13 amino acids. Trimming stripped 2 bases from V and 7 bases from J, with 9 bases between. CDR3 amino acids: CASSYGHRNEQFF. CDR3 DNA: TGTGCCAGCAGTTACGGTCACCGGAATGAGCAGTTCTTC.

This chain connects TRBV6-5 to TRBJ2-5; 9 bases map to TRBD1. The CDR3 totals 13 residues. Germline CDR1 and CDR2: MNHEY and SVGAGI. The V and J ends lost 6 bases and 2 bases, in that order; junction bases with no gene match: 1. The CDR3 reads CASRGTGQETQYF. The CDR3 coding sequence is TGTGCCAGCAGAGGGACAGGGCAAGAGACCCAGTACTTC.